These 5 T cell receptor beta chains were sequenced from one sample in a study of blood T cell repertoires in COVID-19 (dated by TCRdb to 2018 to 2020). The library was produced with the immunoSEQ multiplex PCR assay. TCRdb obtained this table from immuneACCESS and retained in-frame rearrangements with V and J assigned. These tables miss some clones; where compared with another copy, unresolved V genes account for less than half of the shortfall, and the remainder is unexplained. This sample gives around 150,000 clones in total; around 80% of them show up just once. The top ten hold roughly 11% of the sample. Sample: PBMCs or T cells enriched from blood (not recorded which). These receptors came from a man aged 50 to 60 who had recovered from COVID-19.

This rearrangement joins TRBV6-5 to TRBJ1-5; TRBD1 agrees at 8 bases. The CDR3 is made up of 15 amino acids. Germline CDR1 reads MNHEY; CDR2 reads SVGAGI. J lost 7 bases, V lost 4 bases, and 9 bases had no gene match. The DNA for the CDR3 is TGTGCCAGCAGTTCAATGGACAGGGTGGACCAGCCCCAGCATTTT. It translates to CASSSMDRVDQPQHF.

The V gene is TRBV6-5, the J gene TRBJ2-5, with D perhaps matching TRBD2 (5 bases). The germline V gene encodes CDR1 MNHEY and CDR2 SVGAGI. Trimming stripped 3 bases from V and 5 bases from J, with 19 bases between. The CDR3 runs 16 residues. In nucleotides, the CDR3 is TGTGCCAGCAGTTATCTGGACGGGAAAGCGAGGGAGACCCAGTACTTC. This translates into CASSYLDGKARETQYF.

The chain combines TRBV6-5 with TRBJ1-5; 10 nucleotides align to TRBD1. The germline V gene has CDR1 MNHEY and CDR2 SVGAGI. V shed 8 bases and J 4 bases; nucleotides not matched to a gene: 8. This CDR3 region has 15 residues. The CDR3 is CASRQWDRGNQPQHF. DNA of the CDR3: TGTGCCAGCCGTCAGTGGGACAGGGGAAATCAGCCCCAGCATTTT.

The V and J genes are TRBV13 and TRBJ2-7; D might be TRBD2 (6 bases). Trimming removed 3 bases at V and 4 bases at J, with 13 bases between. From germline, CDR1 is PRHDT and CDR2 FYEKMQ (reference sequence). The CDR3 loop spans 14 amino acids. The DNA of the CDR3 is TGTGCCAGCAGCTTTTATTCCGGGAGTTACGAGCAGTACTTC. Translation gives CASSFYSGSYEQYF.

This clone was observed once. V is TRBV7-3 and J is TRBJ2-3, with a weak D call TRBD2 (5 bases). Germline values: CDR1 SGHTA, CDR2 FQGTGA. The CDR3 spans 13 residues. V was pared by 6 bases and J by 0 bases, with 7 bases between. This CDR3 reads CASRGGSTDTQYF. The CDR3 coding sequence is TGTGCCAGCAGAGGCGGGAGCACAGATACGCAGTATTTT.